Listed here are 30 T cell receptor beta chains from one sample, sequenced in a study of shared clonotypes between healthy human individuals. Method: immunoSEQ multiplex PCR; TCRdb's copy keeps in-frame clones and lacks some. Among about 330,000 clones listed, 74% were seen once. Sequenced: memory CD4+ T cells sorted from blood. Sample subset: CD45RA-negative fraction. The receptors derive from a man aged 25-45 years in good health.

This chain uses TRBV18 with TRBJ2-3; no reliable D call. Trimming left V 1 base short and J 0 bases short, with 8 bases between. In germline, CDR1 is KGHSH, CDR2 LQKENI. The CDR3 has 15 residues. The CDR3 reads CASSPLDKSTDTQYF. For the CDR3, the DNA is TGTGCCAGCTCACCACTTGATAAAAGCACAGATACGCAGTATTTT.

This chain connects TRBV28 to TRBJ2-7; TRBD1 matches 8 bases. Germline assignment: CDR1 MDHEN and CDR2 SYDVKM. V lost 7 bases, J lost 4 bases, and 6 bases stayed unmatched. There are 13 residues in the CDR3. CDR3 nucleotide sequence: TGTGCCAGCACCAATACAGGGGGGTACGAGCAGTACTTC. Protein sequence: CASTNTGGYEQYF.

The chain couples TRBV27 to TRBJ2-5; TRBD1 matches at 7 bases. Germline V gene sequence: CDR1 MNHEY, CDR2 SMNVEV (reference sequence). The CDR3 loop spans 16 amino acids. V was pared by 3 bases and J by 5 bases, with 12 bases of the junction left unmatched. The CDR3 here is CASSFLRRGNRETQYF. The CDR3, as DNA: TGTGCCAGCAGTTTCCTCCGCAGGGGGAACCGGGAGACCCAGTACTTC.

This clone was observed once. V usage is TRBV14 and J usage is TRBJ2-1; 16 bases are shared with TRBD2. Germline V gives CDR1 SGHDN, CDR2 FVKESK. V shed 5 bases, J shed 0 bases, and the junction held 10 bases outside the gene matches. The CDR3 loop spans 20 amino acids. The CDR3 protein is CASSAYTGLAGGPSYNEQFF. The CDR3 DNA is TGTGCCAGCAGCGCTTACACGGGACTAGCGGGAGGGCCCTCCTACAATGAGCAGTTCTTC.

J is TRBJ2-2 and V is TRBV7-9; tentatively, D is TRBD2 (5 bases). There are 16 residues in the CDR3. V was trimmed by 5 bases and J by 0 bases, leaving 13 bases between them. CDR1 is SEHNR, CDR2 FQNEAQ, per germline (reference sequence). The CDR3 coding sequence is TGTGCCAGCAGCCCGGGATTACCCGCGAACACCGGGGAGCTGTTTTTT. Translated: CASSPGLPANTGELFF. The variable domain in full, completed from reference TRBV7-9 and TRBJ2-2, reads DTGVSQNPRHKITKRGQNVTFRCDPISEHNRLYWYRQTLGQGPEFLTYFQNEAQLEKSRLLSDRFSAERPKGSFSTLEIQRTEQGDSAMYLCASSPGLPANTGELFFGEGSRLTVL.

The chain is built from TRBV30 and TRBJ1-2; 9 nucleotides align to TRBD1. Trimming at V came to 1 base and at J to 8 bases, leaving 5 bases not matched to a gene. CDR1 is GTSNPN and CDR2 is SVGIG in the germline V gene (reference sequence). The CDR3 has 13 residues. The CDR3 reads CAWSDGTGQGYTF. In DNA, the CDR3 is TGTGCCTGGAGTGACGGGACAGGGCAGGGCTACACCTTC.

The DNA for the CDR3 is TGTGCCAGCACACCGGTCACTGAAGCTTTCTTT. This translates into CASTPVTEAFF. This chain joins TRBV6-1 and TRBJ1-1; D gene uncertain. The ends were cut back, 7 bases at V and 4 bases at J, with 7 bases in the middle. CDR3 length: 11 residues. Germline V gives CDR1 MNHNS, CDR2 SASEGT.

This chain uses TRBV19 with TRBJ2-1; D is possibly TRBD1 (5 bases). This CDR3 is 14 amino acids long. The germline gives CDR1 LNHDA, CDR2 SQIVND (reference sequence). The V end lost 3 bases, the J end lost 4 bases, and 10 bases lay between the germline ends. This CDR3 reads CASSISRTYNEQFF. As DNA, the CDR3 is TGTGCCAGTAGTATTTCGAGGACATACAATGAGCAGTTCTTC. The full variable domain, in which reference TRBV19 and TRBJ2-1 provide the parts outside the CDR3, is DGGITQSPKYLFRKEGQNVTLSCEQNLNHDAMYWYRQDPGQGLRLIYYSQIVNDFQKGDIAEGYSVSREKKESFPLTVTSAQKNPTAFYLCASSISRTYNEQFFGPGTRLTVL.

The chain uses TRBV7-2 and TRBJ2-5; D might be TRBD1 (5 bases). V lost 6 bases, J lost 1 base, and 12 bases lay in between. Germline V gene lookup returns CDR1 SGHTA and CDR2 FQGNSA. This CDR3 has 14 amino acids. CDR3 DNA: TGTGCCAGCAGTCCCGACAGACCCCAAGAGACCCAGTACTTC. This translates into CASSPDRPQETQYF.

The rearrangement links TRBV10-3 to TRBJ2-5; D may correspond to TRBD1 or TRBD2 (5 bases each). CDR3 length: 13 amino acids. Trimming left V 7 bases short and J 4 bases short, with 13 bases between. Germline CDR1 ENHRY, CDR2 SYGVKD. As DNA, the CDR3 is TGTGCCATCACAGAGGGGTCAGGAGAGACCCAGTACTTC. This encodes CAITEGSGETQYF.

The rearrangement joins TRBV11-3 to TRBJ2-3; possibly TRBD1 for D (6 bases). CDR3 length: 15 residues. CDR1 and CDR2 (germline): SGHNT, YENEEA. The V end lost 4 bases, the J end lost 2 bases, and 13 bases lay between the germline ends. The CDR3 here is CASSSGQGPTDTQYF. The CDR3 DNA is TGTGCCAGCAGCTCGGGACAAGGACCCACAGATACGCAGTATTTT.

This clone was recorded a few times. CDR3 region: CASSLSHGTSGRKETQYF. DNA for the CDR3: TGTGCCAGCTCACTCTCCCACGGTACTAGCGGGAGAAAAGAGACCCAGTACTTC. The chain carries TRBV18 and TRBJ2-5, with TRBD2 matching over 11 bases. The junction had 13 bases not matched to a gene; V was cut back by 4 bases and J by 3 bases. The germline V gene encodes CDR1 KGHSH and CDR2 LQKENI. There are 18 residues in the CDR3.

This clone was recorded many times. This chain links TRBV13 with TRBJ2-5; 10 bases fit TRBD1. V trimming: 4 bases; J trimming: 5 bases; junction bases outside the gene matches: 7. CDR3 size: 15 residues. Germline V lookup: CDR1 PRHDT, CDR2 FYEKMQ (reference sequence). The CDR3: CASSSRTGGQETQYF. The CDR3 DNA reads as TGTGCCAGCAGCTCTCGGACAGGGGGGCAGGAGACCCAGTACTTC. The complete variable domain, with remaining parts taken from reference TRBV13 and TRBJ2-5, reads AAGVIQSPRHLIKEKRETATLKCYPIPRHDTVYWYQQGPGQDPQFLISFYEKMQSDKGSIPDRFSAQQFSDYHSELNMSSLELGDSALYFCASSSRTGGQETQYFGPGTRLLVL.

In nucleotides, the CDR3 is TGTGCCAGCAGCTTAGCCGGGAAACGCTCCTACAATGAGCAGTTCTTC. This sequence encodes CASSLAGKRSYNEQFF. The V gene is TRBV7-8, the J gene TRBJ2-1; TRBD2 might be the D (5 bases). This CDR3 is built from 16 residues. Germline loops: CDR1 SGHVS, CDR2 FQNEAQ. The V end lost 0 bases, the J end lost 0 bases, and 9 bases lay between the germline ends. Variable domain in full (rest from reference TRBV7-8 and TRBJ2-1): GAGVSQSPRYKVAKRGQDVALRCDPISGHVSLFWYQQALGQGPEFLTYFQNEAQLDKSGLPSDRFFAERPEGSVSTLKIQRTQQEDSAVYLCASSLAGKRSYNEQFFGPGTRLTVL.

CDR3 bases: TGTGCCAGCAGCCAAGATTCACTCAATGAGCAGTTCTTC. Protein sequence: CASSQDSLNEQFF. The chain recombines TRBV4-2 with TRBJ2-1; D gene ambiguous. Germline loops: CDR1 LGHNA, CDR2 YNFKEQ. The CDR3 covers 13 residues. Trimming removed 0 bases at V and 6 bases at J, with 6 bases between.

The chain joins TRBV18 to TRBJ1-5; 9 bases line up with TRBD1. Germline V lookup: CDR1 KGHSH, CDR2 LQKENI. J was trimmed by 5 bases and V by 6 bases; bases with no gene match: 8. The CDR3 runs 15 residues. The CDR3 sequence is CASSRDRAAYQPQHF. CDR3 sequence (DNA): TGTGCCAGCTCGCGGGACAGGGCCGCATATCAGCCCCAGCATTTT.

The gene calls are TRBV4-1 and TRBJ2-7, with 9 bases matching TRBD1. Germline CDR1 MGHRA, CDR2 YSYEKL. The V and J ends lost 2 bases and 3 bases, in that order; junction bases with no gene match: 5. The CDR3 spans 15 residues. CDR3 in DNA: TGCGCCAGCAGCCAATGGGGACAGGGAGTCTACGAGCAGTACTTC. Translation: CASSQWGQGVYEQYF.

This clone was picked up one time. This chain links TRBV5-6 with TRBJ1-1; D uncertain. The CDR3 is made up of 12 amino acids. The V end was cut by 3 bases, the J end by 3 bases, with 6 bases between. CDR1 SGHDT and CDR2 YYEEEE come from the germline V gene. CDR3 in amino acids: CASSSPDTEAFF. DNA of the CDR3: TGTGCCAGCAGCTCCCCCGACACTGAAGCTTTCTTT. Full variable domain (missing parts from reference TRBV5-6 and TRBJ1-1): DAGVTQSPTHLIKTRGQQVTLRCSPKSGHDTVSWYQQALGQGPQFIFQYYEEEERQRGNFPDRFSGHQFPNYSSELNVNALLLGDSALYLCASSSPDTEAFFGQGTRLTVV.

In DNA form, the CDR3 reads TGTGCCAGCAGCTTAGACGCGACTAGCTCCAATGAGCAGTTCTTC. It encodes CASSLDATSSNEQFF. The chain has TRBV7-2 and TRBJ2-1; 7 bases fit TRBD2. V lost 1 base to trimming and J lost 6 bases; unmatched junction nucleotides: 6. Germline CDR1 is SGHTA and CDR2 is FQGNSA. The CDR3 covers 15 residues.

The rearrangement links TRBV6-1 to TRBJ2-5; D call uncertain. The ends were cut back, 0 bases at V and 2 bases at J, with 10 bases in the middle. The length of the CDR3 is 15 residues. Germline loops: CDR1 MNHNS, CDR2 SASEGT. CDR3 sequence: CASSEASWLQETQYF. Here the CDR3 DNA reads TGTGCCAGCAGTGAAGCGTCGTGGCTTCAAGAGACCCAGTACTTC.

This chain links TRBV29-1 with TRBJ1-1; TRBD1 might be the D (5 bases). This CDR3 has 16 amino acids. CDR1 and CDR2 from the germline V gene are SQVTM and ANQGSEA. V lost 5 bases, J lost 3 bases, and 22 bases lay in between. CDR3 coding DNA: TGCAGCGTTTTCGCTGCCATCGGGCCGGGGGACACTGAAGCTTTCTTT. This gives the protein CSVFAAIGPGDTEAFF. The variable domain in full, completed from reference TRBV29-1 and TRBJ1-1, reads SAVISQKPSRDICQRGTSLTIQCQVDSQVTMMFWYRQQPGQSLTLIATANQGSEATYESGFVIDKFPISRPNLTFSTLTVSNMSPEDSSIYLCSVFAAIGPGDTEAFFGQGTRLTVV.

The V and J genes are TRBV4-1 and TRBJ2-1, with D unclear. Per the germline V gene, CDR1 is MGHRA and CDR2 is YSYEKL. The CDR3 totals 17 residues. V lost 1 base and J 0 bases, leaving 13 bases between the germline ends. CDR3 protein: CASSQVARAVSYNEQFF. CDR3 bases: TGCGCCAGCAGCCAAGTCGCGCGTGCAGTCTCCTACAATGAGCAGTTCTTC.

The V and J genes are TRBV6-1 and TRBJ1-5, with D possibly matching TRBD1 (5 bases). This CDR3 comprises 15 residues. V was pared by 2 bases and J by 2 bases, with 10 bases between. In germline, CDR1 is MNHNS, CDR2 SASEGT. CDR3 residues: CASSESLGGNQPQHF. CDR3 bases: TGTGCCAGCAGTGAAAGCTTAGGGGGCAATCAGCCCCAGCATTTT.

This rearrangement joins TRBV9 to TRBJ1-1, with TRBD1 identical over 7 bases. CDR1 is SGDLS and CDR2 is YYNGEE in the germline V gene. The CDR3 spans 14 residues. J was trimmed by 5 bases and V by 4 bases; bases with no gene match: 8. For the CDR3, the DNA is TGTGCCAGCAGCCCCGGACAGGTGGGGACTGAAGCTTTCTTT. Protein sequence: CASSPGQVGTEAFF. Full variable domain (rest looked up from reference TRBV9 and TRBJ1-1): DSGVTQTPKHLITATGQRVTLRCSPRSGDLSVYWYQQSLDQGLQFLIQYYNGEERAKGNILERFSAQQFPDLHSELNLSSLELGDSALYFCASSPGQVGTEAFFGQGTRLTVV.

This clone was picked up a small number of times. V and J are TRBV7-6 and TRBJ2-3; 13 nucleotides align to TRBD2. The V and J ends lost 5 bases and 8 bases, in that order; junction bases with no gene match: 10. CDR1 and CDR2 (germline): SGHVS, FNYEAQ. The CDR3 loop spans 16 amino acids. The CDR3: CASSTQRTSGSATQYF. DNA for the CDR3: TGTGCCAGCAGCACCCAGAGGACTAGCGGGAGCGCTACGCAGTATTTT.

This clone was seen only a few times. The V call is TRBV2, the J call TRBJ1-1; D may be TRBD1 (6 bases). CDR3 length: 13 residues. Germline assignment: CDR1 SNHLY and CDR2 FYNNEI. The V end was cut by 8 bases, the J end by 5 bases, with 15 bases between. The CDR3 DNA is TGTGCCAGCGGGGGCGCCATGGATACTGAAGCTTTCTTT. Protein sequence: CASGGAMDTEAFF.

V and J are TRBV5-8 and TRBJ2-7, with 9 nucleotides matching TRBD1. Germline CDR1 and CDR2: SGHTS and YDEGEE. Trimming cost V 4 bases and J 1 base; bases outside gene matches: 6. This CDR3 contains 15 residues. As DNA, the CDR3 is TGTGCCAGCAGCGTGGCCGGGACAGGGTCCTACGAGCAGTACTTC. Protein: CASSVAGTGSYEQYF.

The rearrangement uses TRBV29-1 and TRBJ1-1, with D uncertain. With 4 bases removed from V and 4 bases from J, the gap between germline ends came to 10 bases. The CDR3 is 12 residues long. Looked up from germline, CDR1 is SQVTM and CDR2 is ANQGSEA. Here the CDR3 DNA reads TGCAGCGTTGTTGAGTTGCGCACTGAAGCTTTCTTT. Protein: CSVVELRTEAFF. Complete variable domain (other parts from reference TRBV29-1 and TRBJ1-1): SAVISQKPSRDICQRGTSLTIQCQVDSQVTMMFWYRQQPGQSLTLIATANQGSEATYESGFVIDKFPISRPNLTFSTLTVSNMSPEDSSIYLCSVVELRTEAFFGQGTRLTVV.

Only a few counts were recorded for this clone. This chain joins TRBV7-9 and TRBJ2-7; no clear D gene. CDR1 is SEHNR and CDR2 is FQNEAQ in the germline V gene (reference sequence). The CDR3 is made up of 15 amino acids. Deletions cut 5 bases from V and 0 bases from J, with 14 bases between. The CDR3 spells CASSTPEKDSYEQYF. The DNA of the CDR3 is TGTGCCAGCAGCACCCCGGAGAAGGACTCCTACGAGCAGTACTTC.

The V and J genes are TRBV28 and TRBJ2-7; D not certain. Per germline, CDR1 MDHEN and CDR2 SYDVKM. Trimming cost V 4 bases and J 3 bases, with 10 bases left between them. The CDR3 has 13 amino acids. The CDR3 loop is CASSSAPGYEQYF. The CDR3 DNA reads TGTGCCAGCAGTTCGGCCCCCGGCTACGAGCAGTACTTC.